These 23 T cell receptor beta chains originate from one sample sequenced in a study of T cell responses to AZD1222 COVID-19 vaccine. Using immunoSEQ multiplex PCR, the repertoire was profiled, and TCRdb retains in-frame clones only, with some absent. There are about 150,000 clones in the sample; 75% to 95% occur only once, and 1.5% lies in the top ten. The specimen was peripheral blood, collected on day 0 of AZD1222 vaccination. These TCRs come from an adult in good health.

This clone occurred a few times. The rearrangement joins TRBV7-9 to TRBJ1-2, with unresolved D. Trimming shortened V by 3 bases and J by 4 bases, and 12 bases separated the two germline ends. The CDR3 runs 14 residues. The germline gives CDR1 SEHNR, CDR2 FQNEAQ (reference sequence). The CDR3 coding sequence is TGTGCCAGCAGCTTCAAAGGAGCAGTCTATGGCTACACCTTC. It translates to CASSFKGAVYGYTF.

Only a few counts were recorded for this clone. The same CDR3 can be traced to other DNA sequences in this sample. V gene TRBV7-2 combines with J gene TRBJ1-4, with 7 positions matching TRBD1. Germline V gene lookup returns CDR1 SGHTA and CDR2 FQGNSA. This CDR3 region has 14 residues. Losses at the gene ends were 5 bases for V and 2 bases for J; bases not matched to a gene: 2. The CDR3 DNA follows: TGTGCCAGCAGCCAGGGGGGTACTAATGAAAAACTGTTTTTT. This translates into CASSQGGTNEKLFF.

The table lists this clone with a count of one. The chain links TRBV27 to TRBJ1-3; D unresolved. This CDR3 has 14 residues. Trimming removed 0 bases from V and 4 bases from J, with 7 bases in between. The germline gives CDR1 MNHEY, CDR2 SMNVEV (reference sequence). CDR3 DNA: TGTGCCAGCAGTTTATCCGGTCAGGGAAACACCATATATTTT. This codes for CASSLSGQGNTIYF.

V and J are TRBV3-1 (or the pseudogene TRBV3-2) and TRBJ1-5; D is undetermined. Per germline, CDR1 LGHDT and CDR2 YNNKEL (reference sequence). CDR3 length: 14 residues. V dropped 3 bases and J dropped 0 bases, with 6 bases sitting between them. CDR3 nucleotide sequence: TGTGCCAGCAGCCAGAAGTATAGCAATCAGCCCCAGCATTTT. This gives the protein CASSQKYSNQPQHF.

The V and J genes are TRBV14 and TRBJ1-1; TRBD1 matches 11 bases. This CDR3 region has 15 residues. Germline CDR1 reads SGHDN; CDR2 reads FVKESK. Trimming took 0 bases from V and 5 from J; bases not matched to a gene: 2. The DNA of the CDR3 is TGTGCCAGCAGCCAAGACGGGACAGGGGGTACTGAAGCTTTCTTT. Amino acid sequence: CASSQDGTGGTEAFF.

This chain links TRBV20-1 with TRBJ2-5; 11 bases agree with TRBD2. From germline, CDR1 is DFQATT and CDR2 SNEGSKA (reference sequence). There are 14 residues in the CDR3. J lost 4 bases, V lost 3 bases, and 4 bases had no gene match. The CDR3 is CSASSGGAGETQYF. The CDR3 DNA is TGCAGTGCTAGTAGCGGGGGGGCCGGAGAGACCCAGTACTTC.

The CDR3: CASSLIVRGQPFTGELFF. The CDR3 DNA sequence: TGTGCCAGCAGCTTAATCGTCAGGGGACAGCCCTTCACCGGGGAGCTGTTTTTT. The chain links TRBV7-3 to TRBJ2-2, with 7 positions matching TRBD1. This CDR3 has 18 residues. The V gene end was trimmed by 1 base and the J gene end by 4 bases; junction bases not matched to a gene: 12. Germline assignment: CDR1 SGHTA and CDR2 FQGTGA.

The count of this clone is one. V and J are TRBV2 and TRBJ2-4, with TRBD2 identical over 7 bases. This CDR3 is 13 amino acids long. Germline loops: CDR1 SNHLY, CDR2 FYNNEI. J lost 6 bases, V lost 10 bases, and 9 bases had no gene match. The CDR3 sequence is CATILGGGNIQYF. In DNA form, the CDR3 reads TGTGCCACCATTCTGGGGGGGGGAAACATTCAGTACTTC.

This clone was detected ten times or more. V gene TRBV2 combines with J gene TRBJ2-7, with D unclear. V lost 5 bases and J lost 2, with 10 bases in between. Per the germline V gene, CDR1 is SNHLY and CDR2 is FYNNEI. This CDR3 region has 13 residues. CDR3 sequence: CASSFAPTYEQYF. As DNA, the CDR3 is TGTGCCAGCAGTTTCGCGCCTACCTACGAGCAGTACTTC.

The rearrangement links TRBV18 to TRBJ1-1, with D possibly matching TRBD1 (6 bases). This CDR3 is 15 amino acids long. Germline-derived CDR1 and CDR2 are KGHSH and LQKENI. V was pared by 3 bases and J by 1 base, with 12 bases between. The CDR3 spells CASSPRTVPNTEAFF. Here the CDR3 DNA reads TGTGCCAGCTCACCCCGGACAGTCCCGAACACTGAAGCTTTCTTT.

This sequence joins TRBV12-3 or TRBV12-4 and TRBJ1-1; D possibly corresponds to TRBD1 (6 bases). The CDR3 is 13 residues long. The V end was cut by 6 bases, the J end by 6 bases, with 14 bases between. The CDR3 sequence is CASSSLRGPEAFF. The CDR3 DNA reads as TGTGCCAGCAGCTCCCTCAGGGGTCCTGAAGCTTTCTTT.

This chain uses TRBV12-3 or TRBV12-4 with TRBJ1-1, with D perhaps matching TRBD1 (5 bases). The CDR3 consists of 11 residues. V shed 3 bases and J shed 10 bases, with 9 bases lying between them. In DNA form, the CDR3 reads TGTGCCAGCAGTTTGGGGCGCCCAGCTTTCTTT. It encodes CASSLGRPAFF.

In this sample, this clone turned up once. The genes are TRBV14 and TRBJ1-2; D possibly corresponds to TRBD1 (6 bases). This CDR3 spans 15 amino acids. Trimming stripped 1 base from V and 6 bases from J, with 15 bases between. Germline V CDR1 and CDR2: SGHDN, FVKESK. The CDR3 nucleotides are TGTGCCAGCAGCCAAGTAATTGGGACATTCGATGGCTACACCTTC. Translating gives CASSQVIGTFDGYTF.

V usage is TRBV15 and J usage is TRBJ1-2, with 7 bases identical to TRBD1. With 3 bases clipped from V and 5 bases from J, the junction kept 0 bases outside the gene matches. Germline CDR1 is LNHNV and CDR2 is YYDKDF (reference sequence). The CDR3 consists of 12 residues. CDR3 in amino acids: CATSRDRYGYTF. For the CDR3, the DNA is TGTGCCACCAGCAGGGACAGGTATGGCTACACCTTC.

The rearrangement joins TRBV5-1 to TRBJ1-6, with D perhaps TRBD1 (5 bases). This CDR3 has 16 amino acids. Trimming pared 0 bases from V and 1 base from J, leaving 8 bases between. From germline, CDR1 is SGHRS and CDR2 YFSETQ. CDR3 coding DNA: TGCGCCAGCAGCTTGGACGGGGGTTCCTATAATTCACCCCTCCACTTT. Residues: CASSLDGGSYNSPLHF.

J is TRBJ2-5 and V is TRBV28; D is uncertain. V was trimmed by 7 bases and J by 7 bases, leaving 16 bases between them. The CDR3 consists of 13 residues. Germline CDR1 MDHEN, CDR2 SYDVKM. CDR3 sequence: CASTSDHSRTQYF. DNA for the CDR3: TGTGCCAGCACCTCGGATCATTCGCGGACCCAGTACTTC.

The V call is TRBV15, the J call TRBJ2-6; 7 nucleotides match TRBD2. The CDR3 loop spans 16 amino acids. The V gene's germline CDR1 is LNHNV and CDR2 YYDKDF (reference sequence). V was pared by 0 bases and J by 2 bases, with 1 base of the junction left unmatched. The CDR3 DNA reads as TGTGCCACCAGCAGAGAGGGGGGGACTGGGGCCAACGTCCTGACTTTC. This encodes CATSREGGTGANVLTF.

This clone was observed a single time. CDR3 region: CASSSSPGFMQYF. DNA for the CDR3: TGTGCCAGCAGCTCTAGCCCGGGGTTCATGCAGTATTTT. The rearrangement links TRBV11-2 to TRBJ2-3, with TRBD2 as a possible D gene (5 bases). Germline V gene lookup returns CDR1 SGHAT and CDR2 FQNNGV. This CDR3 region has 13 residues. V lost 4 bases to trimming and J lost 11 bases, with 16 bases between them.

This chain connects TRBV5-8 to TRBJ2-5; 9 nucleotides agree with TRBD2. Germline values: CDR1 SGHTS, CDR2 YDEGEE. The CDR3 runs to 18 residues. The V gene end was trimmed by 0 bases and the J gene end by 2 bases; junction bases not matched to a gene: 11. The CDR3 bases are TGTGCCAGCAGCTTGGCCGTCGCAAGCGGGGGGTCACAAGAGACCCAGTACTTC. It specifies CASSLAVASGGSQETQYF.

This clone was seen a single time. For the CDR3, the DNA is TGTGCCAGCAGCCAAGCGGGCCCCTTGTATAACAATGAGCAGTTCTTC. Amino acids: CASSQAGPLYNNEQFF. This chain links TRBV14 with TRBJ2-1; D unresolved. CDR1 and CDR2 (germline): SGHDN, FVKESK. The CDR3 extends over 16 amino acids. V was pared by 1 base and J by 5 bases, with 15 bases between.

Regarding this clone: At one of its ends the junction is not consistent with the germline gene, which may arise from a read error. This chain uses TRBV12-3 or TRBV12-4 with TRBJ1-1, with a possible D match to TRBD1 (5 bases). The CDR3 has 13 residues. CDR3 protein: CASSLAAGFIAFF. CDR3 nucleotide sequence: TGTGCCAGCAGCTTAGCCGCAGGGTTTATAGCTTTCTTT.

The V and J genes are TRBV4-3 and TRBJ1-1, with TRBD1 as a possible D gene (5 bases). The germline V and J ends were trimmed by 4 bases and 0 bases, with 18 bases remaining between them. The CDR3 loop spans 17 amino acids. From germline, CDR1 is LGHNA and CDR2 YSLEER. The CDR3, as DNA: TGCGCCAGCAGCCGGGACGGAGGGGCCGGACTGAACACTGAAGCTTTCTTT. Amino acids: CASSRDGGAGLNTEAFF.

This rearrangement joins TRBV12-3 or TRBV12-4 to TRBJ2-3; D call uncertain. CDR3 size: 13 residues. V was clipped by 5 bases and J by 6 bases, with 12 bases between them. CDR3 sequence: CASSRHPADTQYF. CDR3 nucleotide sequence: TGTGCCAGCAGTCGGCACCCGGCGGATACGCAGTATTTT.